This TCR beta chain was documented in a study of OX40 agonist ivuxolimab in advanced cancers. Sequencing was performed with immunoSEQ multiplex PCR; in TCRdb, only in-frame clones are kept and a portion is missing. The sample lists about 24,000 clones; approximately 70% were seen once. Blood sampling took place at baseline, cycle 4 day 1, and cycle 7 day 1. CDR1 is SGDLS and CDR2 is YYNGEE in the germline V gene. The J segment lost 0 bases and the V segment lost 0 bases, leaving 2 bases of the junction unmatched. The CDR3 runs to 15 residues. The TCR comes from an adult with an advanced solid tumor such as melanoma, head and neck, liver or kidney cancer. The material sequenced was CD4+ or CD8+ T cells sorted from blood, taken in a trial of the OX40 agonist ivuxolimab. This chain joins TRBV9 and TRBJ1-2; 7 positions agree with TRBD1. Here the CDR3 reads CASSVGTGTNYGYTF. As DNA, the CDR3 is TGTGCCAGCAGCGTAGGGACAGGAACTAACTATGGCTACACCTTC.